The 5 T cell receptor beta chains below were found in one sample sequenced in a study of T cell responses to AZD1222 COVID-19 vaccine. Repertoires were generated with immunoSEQ multiplex PCR, while TCRdb's copy carries only in-frame clones and drops some. The sample has roughly 180,000 clones, around 90% seen once; the top ten hold around 1.3%. The source was peripheral blood, collected 28 days after the second AZD1222 dose. All receptors derive from an adult who received the AZD1222 COVID-19 vaccine.

The CDR3: CASSFRTGVYEQYF. The CDR3 DNA sequence: TGTGCCAGCAGTTTTCGGACAGGGGTCTACGAGCAGTACTTC. This chain links TRBV28 with TRBJ2-7; 9 bases fit TRBD1. Germline CDR1 MDHEN, CDR2 SYDVKM. The CDR3 sequence is 14 residues long. With V trimmed by 3 bases and J by 3 bases, 3 bases remained unmatched.

The chain recombines TRBV25-1 with TRBJ1-1; D possibly corresponds to TRBD1 (6 bases). Between the trimmed V and J ends, which lost 5 bases and 1 base, there was a span of 14 bases. The germline CDR1 and CDR2 sequences are MGHDK and SYGVNS. CDR3 size: 15 residues. The CDR3: CASSPWAGANTEAFF. CDR3 bases: TGTGCCAGCAGTCCTTGGGCAGGGGCGAACACTGAAGCTTTCTTT.

The V gene is TRBV28, the J gene TRBJ1-2; TRBD1 agrees at 9 bases. The junction had 18 bases not matched to a gene; V was cut back by 5 bases and J by 8 bases. CDR3 length: 17 amino acids. Germline loops: CDR1 MDHEN, CDR2 SYDVKM. CDR3 amino acids: CASSPPGGQGWSGGYTF. The DNA of the CDR3 is TGTGCCAGCAGTCCACCGGGGGGACAGGGTTGGAGTGGAGGCTACACCTTC.

V is TRBV11-2 and J is TRBJ1-2; D is ambiguous. This CDR3 is built from 14 residues. Germline V lookup: CDR1 SGHAT, CDR2 FQNNGV. Between the trimmed V and J ends, which lost 0 bases and 4 bases, there was a span of 9 bases. CDR3 residues: CASSLDWGSYGYTF. The CDR3 coding sequence is TGTGCCAGCAGCTTAGATTGGGGTTCCTATGGCTACACCTTC.

The chain couples TRBV5-4 to TRBJ2-5; D not certain. In germline, CDR1 is SGHNT, CDR2 YYREEE (reference sequence). V was cut by 1 base and J by 5 bases, with 9 bases left in between. The CDR3 extends over 13 amino acids. CDR3 nucleotide sequence: TGTGCCAGCAGCTTGACCGCGGAGGAGACCCAGTACTTC. It translates to CASSLTAEETQYF.